This T cell receptor beta chain originates from a study of blood T cell repertoires in COVID-19. Overall study context: COVID-19 samples, acute and convalescent, were from the United States, Italy and Spain.

In the original analysis: Nucleated cell counts were estimated from reference gene primer amplification. Sequencing was performed with immunoSEQ multiplex PCR; in TCRdb, only in-frame clones are kept and a portion is missing. The V and J calls and the clone size are those of that table, but D and trimming were determined from the DNA. The table lists 300,000 to 450,000 clones, 81% of them singletons, with more than 1% in the top ten. Germline CDR1 is MDHEN and CDR2 is SYDVKM. With 11 bases clipped from V and 10 bases from J, the junction kept 9 bases outside the gene matches. CDR3 size: 11 residues. Material for sequencing was peripheral blood. The clonotype originates from a human donor with acute or convalescent COVID-19. The donor label of this sample is uncertain. The V and J genes are TRBV28 and TRBJ2-3; 7 positions agree with TRBD2. CDR3 residues: CASRGDYSQYF. CDR3 nucleotide sequence: TGTGCCTCCCGGGGGGACTACTCGCAGTATTTT.